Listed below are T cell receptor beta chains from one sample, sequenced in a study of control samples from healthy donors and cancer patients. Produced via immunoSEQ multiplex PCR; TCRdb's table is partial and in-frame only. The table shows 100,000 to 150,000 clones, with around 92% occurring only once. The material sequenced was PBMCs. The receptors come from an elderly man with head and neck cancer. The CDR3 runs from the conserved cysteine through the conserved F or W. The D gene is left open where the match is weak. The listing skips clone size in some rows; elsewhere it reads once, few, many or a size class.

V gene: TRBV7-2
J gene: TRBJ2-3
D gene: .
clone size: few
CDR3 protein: CASSFYQRTDTQYF
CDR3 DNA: TGTGCCAGCAGCTTTTATCAGCGCACAGATACGCAGTATTTT

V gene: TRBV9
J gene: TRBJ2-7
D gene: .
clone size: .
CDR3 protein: CASSVLVEDEQYF
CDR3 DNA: TGTGCCAGCAGCGTACTTGTCGAGGACGAGCAGTACTTC

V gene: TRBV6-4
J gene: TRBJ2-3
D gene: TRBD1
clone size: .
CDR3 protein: CASSERGTGRPVTDTQYF
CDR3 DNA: TGTGCCAGCAGTGAGAGAGGGACAGGGCGTCCGGTTACAGATACGCAGTATTTT

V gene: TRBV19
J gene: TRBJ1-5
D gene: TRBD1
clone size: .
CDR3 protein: CASRSGQGSQPQHF
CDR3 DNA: TGTGCCAGTAGATCTGGACAGGGTAGTCAGCCCCAGCATTTT

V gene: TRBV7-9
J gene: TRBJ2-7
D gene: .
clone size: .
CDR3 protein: CASSLALGATKVGEQYF
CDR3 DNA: TGTGCCAGCAGCTTGGCGCTGGGAGCGACCAAGGTGGGCGAGCAGTACTTC

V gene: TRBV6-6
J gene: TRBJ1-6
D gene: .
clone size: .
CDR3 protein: CASSLSSSPLHF
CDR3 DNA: TGTGCCAGCAGTCTTTCGTCCAGCCCCCTCCACTTT

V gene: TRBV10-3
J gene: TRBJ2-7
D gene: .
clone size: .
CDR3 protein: CAITSTDSYEQYF
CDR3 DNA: TGTGCCATCACTTCGACAGACTCCTACGAGCAGTACTTC

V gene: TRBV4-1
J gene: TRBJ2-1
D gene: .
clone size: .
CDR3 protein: CASSQDPPVRGHEQFF
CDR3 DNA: TGCGCCAGCAGCCAAGATCCCCCGGTTAGGGGACACGAGCAGTTCTTC

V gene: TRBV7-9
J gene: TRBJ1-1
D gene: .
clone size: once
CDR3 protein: CASSAKGTEAFF
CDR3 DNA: TGTGCCAGCAGCGCCAAGGGCACTGAAGCTTTCTTT

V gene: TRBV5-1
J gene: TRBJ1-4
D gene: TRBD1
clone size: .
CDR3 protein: CASSLSETGDEKLFF
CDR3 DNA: TGCGCCAGCAGCTTGTCGGAGACAGGGGATGAAAAACTGTTTTTT

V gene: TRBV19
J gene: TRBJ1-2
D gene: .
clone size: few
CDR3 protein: CASRSGRTLAYGYTF
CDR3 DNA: TGTGCCAGTAGATCTGGACGGACTTTAGCTTATGGCTACACCTTC

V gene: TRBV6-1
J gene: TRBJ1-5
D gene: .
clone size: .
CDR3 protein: CASSEGRRQPQHF
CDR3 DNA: TGTGCCAGCAGTGAAGGGCGGAGACAGCCCCAGCATTTT